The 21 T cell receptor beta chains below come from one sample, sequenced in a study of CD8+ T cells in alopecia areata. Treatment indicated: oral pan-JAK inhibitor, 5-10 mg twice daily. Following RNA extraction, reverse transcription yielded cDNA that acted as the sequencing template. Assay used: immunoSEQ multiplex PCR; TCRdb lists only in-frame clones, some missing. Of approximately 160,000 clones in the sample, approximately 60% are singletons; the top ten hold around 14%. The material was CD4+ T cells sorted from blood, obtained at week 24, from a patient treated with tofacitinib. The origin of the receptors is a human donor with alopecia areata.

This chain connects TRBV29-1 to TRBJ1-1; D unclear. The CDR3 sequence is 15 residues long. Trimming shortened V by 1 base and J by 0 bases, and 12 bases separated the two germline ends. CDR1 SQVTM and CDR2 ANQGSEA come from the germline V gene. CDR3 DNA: TGCAGCGTTGAAGGCCGAGCCAACATGAACACTGAAGCTTTCTTT. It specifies CSVEGRANMNTEAFF.

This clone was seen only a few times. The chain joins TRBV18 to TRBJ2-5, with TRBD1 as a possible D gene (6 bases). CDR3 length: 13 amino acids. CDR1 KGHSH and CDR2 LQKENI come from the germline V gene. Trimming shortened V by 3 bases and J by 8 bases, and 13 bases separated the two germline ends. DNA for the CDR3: TGTGCCAGCTCACCGACAACAGGGACAACCCAGTACTTC. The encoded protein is CASSPTTGTTQYF.

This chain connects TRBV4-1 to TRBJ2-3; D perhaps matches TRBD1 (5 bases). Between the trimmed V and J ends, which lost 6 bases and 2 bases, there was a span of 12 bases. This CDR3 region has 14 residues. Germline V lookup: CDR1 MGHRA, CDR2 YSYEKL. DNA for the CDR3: TGCGCCAGCAGTCCGACAGAGTACACAGATACGCAGTATTTT. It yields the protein CASSPTEYTDTQYF.

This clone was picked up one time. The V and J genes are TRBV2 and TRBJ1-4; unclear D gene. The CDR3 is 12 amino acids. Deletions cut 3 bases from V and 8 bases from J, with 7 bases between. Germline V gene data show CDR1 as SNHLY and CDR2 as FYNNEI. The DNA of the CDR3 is TGTGCCAGCAGTGAGAGCCTCGAAAAACTGTTTTTT. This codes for CASSESLEKLFF.

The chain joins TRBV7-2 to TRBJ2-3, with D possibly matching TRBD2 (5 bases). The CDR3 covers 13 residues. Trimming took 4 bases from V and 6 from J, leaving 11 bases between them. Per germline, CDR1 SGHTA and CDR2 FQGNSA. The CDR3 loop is CASSSRKRDTQYF. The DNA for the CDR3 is TGTGCCAGCAGCTCTAGAAAGCGGGATACGCAGTATTTT.

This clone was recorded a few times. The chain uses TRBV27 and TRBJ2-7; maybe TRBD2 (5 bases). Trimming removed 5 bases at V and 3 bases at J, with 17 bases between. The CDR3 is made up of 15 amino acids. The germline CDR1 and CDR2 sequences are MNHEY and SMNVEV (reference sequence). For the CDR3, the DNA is TGTGCCAGCAGTCGCCGCGGGCAGAACGGCTACGAGCAGTACTTC. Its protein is CASSRRGQNGYEQYF.

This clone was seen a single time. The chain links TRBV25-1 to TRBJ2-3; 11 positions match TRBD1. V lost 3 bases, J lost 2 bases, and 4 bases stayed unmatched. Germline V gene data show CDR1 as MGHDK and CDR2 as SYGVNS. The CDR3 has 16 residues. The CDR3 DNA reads TGTGCCAGCAGTGACCCGGGACAGGGGGTCACAGATACGCAGTATTTT. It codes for CASSDPGQGVTDTQYF.

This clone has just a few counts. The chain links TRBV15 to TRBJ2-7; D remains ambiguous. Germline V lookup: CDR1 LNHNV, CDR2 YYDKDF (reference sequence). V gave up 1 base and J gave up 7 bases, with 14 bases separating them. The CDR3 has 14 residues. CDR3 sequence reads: CATSRGMGIREQYF. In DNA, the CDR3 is TGTGCCACCAGCAGAGGAATGGGAATACGAGAGCAGTACTTC. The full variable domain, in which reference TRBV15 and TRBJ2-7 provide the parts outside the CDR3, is DAMVIQNPRYQVTQFGKPVTLSCSQTLNHNVMYWYQQKSSQAPKLLFHYYDKDFNNEADTPDNFQSRRPNTSFCFLDIRSPGLGDTAMYLCATSRGMGIREQYFGPGTRLTVT.

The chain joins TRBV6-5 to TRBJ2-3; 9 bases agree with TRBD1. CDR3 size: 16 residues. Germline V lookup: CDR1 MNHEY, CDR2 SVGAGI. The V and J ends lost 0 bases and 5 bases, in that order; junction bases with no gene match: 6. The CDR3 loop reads CASSYSTGQGQDTQYF. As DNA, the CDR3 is TGTGCCAGCAGTTACTCAACGGGACAGGGACAAGATACGCAGTATTTT.

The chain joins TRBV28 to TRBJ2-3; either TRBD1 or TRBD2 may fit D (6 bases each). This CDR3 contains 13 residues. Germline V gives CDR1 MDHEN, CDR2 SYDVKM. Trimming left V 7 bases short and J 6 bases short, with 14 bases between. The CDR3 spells CASTGAGRDTQYF. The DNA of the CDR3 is TGTGCCAGCACGGGGGCAGGGCGGGATACGCAGTATTTT.

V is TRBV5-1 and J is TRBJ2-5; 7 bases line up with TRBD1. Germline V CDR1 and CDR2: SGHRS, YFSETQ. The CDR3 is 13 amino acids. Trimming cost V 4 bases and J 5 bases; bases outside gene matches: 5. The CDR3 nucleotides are TGCGCCAGCAGCGCACAGGGGCTGGAGACCCAGTACTTC. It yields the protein CASSAQGLETQYF.

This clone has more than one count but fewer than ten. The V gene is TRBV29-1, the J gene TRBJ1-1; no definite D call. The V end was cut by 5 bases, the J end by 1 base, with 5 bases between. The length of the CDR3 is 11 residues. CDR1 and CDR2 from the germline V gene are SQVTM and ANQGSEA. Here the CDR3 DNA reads TGCAGCGTTATGTCGAACACTGAAGCTTTCTTT. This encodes CSVMSNTEAFF. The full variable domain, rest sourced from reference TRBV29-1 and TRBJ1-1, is SAVISQKPSRDICQRGTSLTIQCQVDSQVTMMFWYRQQPGQSLTLIATANQGSEATYESGFVIDKFPISRPNLTFSTLTVSNMSPEDSSIYLCSVMSNTEAFFGQGTRLTVV.

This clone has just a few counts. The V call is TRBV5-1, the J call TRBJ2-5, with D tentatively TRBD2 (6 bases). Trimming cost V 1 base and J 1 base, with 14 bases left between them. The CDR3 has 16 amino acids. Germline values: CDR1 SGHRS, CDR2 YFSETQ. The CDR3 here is CASSLWGGGVQETQYF. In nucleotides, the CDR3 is TGCGCCAGCAGCTTGTGGGGAGGAGGTGTCCAAGAGACCCAGTACTTC.

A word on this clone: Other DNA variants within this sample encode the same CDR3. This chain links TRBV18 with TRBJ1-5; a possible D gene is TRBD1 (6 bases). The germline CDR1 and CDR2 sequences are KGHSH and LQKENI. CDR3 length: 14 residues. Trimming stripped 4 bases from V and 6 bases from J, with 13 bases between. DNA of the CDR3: TGTGCCAGCTCACAGGCAGGGGTGGGTCAGCCCCAGCATTTT. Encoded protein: CASSQAGVGQPQHF.

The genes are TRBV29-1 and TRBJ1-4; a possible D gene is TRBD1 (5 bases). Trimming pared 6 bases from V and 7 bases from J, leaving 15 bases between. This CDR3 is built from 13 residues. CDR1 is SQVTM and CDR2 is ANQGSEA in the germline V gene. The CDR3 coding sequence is TGCAGCGTCCAGGGAGGGGCACGTGAAAAACTGTTTTTT. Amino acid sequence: CSVQGGAREKLFF.

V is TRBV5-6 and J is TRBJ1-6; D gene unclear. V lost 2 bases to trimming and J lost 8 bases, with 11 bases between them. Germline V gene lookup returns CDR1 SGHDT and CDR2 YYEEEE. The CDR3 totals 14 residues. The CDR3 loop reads CASSLVGLDSPLHF. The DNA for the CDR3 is TGTGCCAGCAGCTTAGTGGGTCTGGATTCACCCCTCCACTTT. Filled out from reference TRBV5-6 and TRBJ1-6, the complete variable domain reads DAGVTQSPTHLIKTRGQQVTLRCSPKSGHDTVSWYQQALGQGPQFIFQYYEEEERQRGNFPDRFSGHQFPNYSSELNVNALLLGDSALYLCASSLVGLDSPLHFGNGTRLTVT.

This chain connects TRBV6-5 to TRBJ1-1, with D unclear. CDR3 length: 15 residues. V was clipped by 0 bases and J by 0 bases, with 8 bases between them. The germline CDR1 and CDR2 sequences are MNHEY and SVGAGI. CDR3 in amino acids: CASSYSWRLNTEAFF. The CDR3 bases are TGTGCCAGCAGTTACTCGTGGCGGCTGAACACTGAAGCTTTCTTT.

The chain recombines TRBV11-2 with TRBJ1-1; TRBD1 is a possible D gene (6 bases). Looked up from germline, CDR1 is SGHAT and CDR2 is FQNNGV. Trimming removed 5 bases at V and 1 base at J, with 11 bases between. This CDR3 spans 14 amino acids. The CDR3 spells CASSHRVGNTEAFF. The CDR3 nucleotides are TGTGCCAGCAGCCACAGGGTAGGGAACACTGAAGCTTTCTTT.

The CDR3 region has the DNA TGCAGCGTTGATTCCGGGGCAGATACGCAGTATTTT. It translates to CSVDSGADTQYF. The chain links TRBV29-1 to TRBJ2-3; possibly TRBD2 for D (5 bases). The CDR3 loop spans 12 amino acids. Trimming shortened V by 3 bases and J by 4 bases, and 8 bases separated the two germline ends. Germline values: CDR1 SQVTM, CDR2 ANQGSEA.

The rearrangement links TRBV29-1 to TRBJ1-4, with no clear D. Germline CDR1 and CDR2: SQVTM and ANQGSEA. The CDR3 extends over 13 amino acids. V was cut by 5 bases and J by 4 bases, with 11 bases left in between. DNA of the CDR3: TGCAGCGTTTCCGTCTCCAATAATGAAAAACTGTTTTTT. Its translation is CSVSVSNNEKLFF.

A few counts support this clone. Here the CDR3 DNA reads TGTGCCAGCAAGATGGTTGGCTACGAGCAGTACTTC. This sequence encodes CASKMVGYEQYF. The chain links TRBV6-1 to TRBJ2-7; D is unresolved. V lost 7 bases to trimming and J lost 3 bases, with 10 bases between them. This CDR3 is built from 12 residues. Germline V gives CDR1 MNHNS, CDR2 SASEGT.